The clone carrying this T cell receptor (beta chain) was detected a few times. Its antigen is not known. The PCR used 60 Vbeta and 13 Jbeta primers. Method: immunoSEQ multiplex PCR; TCRdb's copy keeps in-frame clones and lacks some. The sample carries about 99,000 clones, about 9.4% recorded once. This specimen belongs to a study of cytomegalovirus exposure and HLA in healthy donors. Broader study findings: Compared with the roughly 700-donor mean, an Asian-associated ancestry cluster reportedly had fewer N-insertions, according to a later analysis. Researchers reported in a later analysis that a missense DCLRE1C variant was tied to TCR beta V- and J-gene trimming.

The V gene's germline CDR1 is LNHDA and CDR2 SQIVND (reference sequence). V was pared by 4 bases and J by 3 bases, with 6 bases of the junction left unmatched. The CDR3 extends over 15 amino acids. Sample: PBMCs. The chain links TRBV19 to TRBJ1-5, with 7 bases aligning to TRBD1. The sequence was obtained from a man aged 40-49 years in good health and CMV-seropositive. The CDR3 reads CASSKGQLTNQPQHF. As DNA, the CDR3 is TGTGCCAGTAGTAAGGGACAGCTTACCAATCAGCCCCAGCATTTT.